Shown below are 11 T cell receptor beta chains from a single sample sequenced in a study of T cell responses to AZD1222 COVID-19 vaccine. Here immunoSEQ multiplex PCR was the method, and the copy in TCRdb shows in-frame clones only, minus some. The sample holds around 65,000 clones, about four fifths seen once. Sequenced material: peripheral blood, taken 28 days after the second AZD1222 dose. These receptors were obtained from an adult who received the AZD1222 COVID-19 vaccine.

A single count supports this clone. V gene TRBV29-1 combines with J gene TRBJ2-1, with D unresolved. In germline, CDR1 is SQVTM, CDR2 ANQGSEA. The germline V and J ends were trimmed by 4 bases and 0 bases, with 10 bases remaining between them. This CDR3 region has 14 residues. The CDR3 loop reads CSVVPTSSYNEQFF. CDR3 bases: TGCAGCGTTGTCCCGACCAGCTCCTACAATGAGCAGTTCTTC.

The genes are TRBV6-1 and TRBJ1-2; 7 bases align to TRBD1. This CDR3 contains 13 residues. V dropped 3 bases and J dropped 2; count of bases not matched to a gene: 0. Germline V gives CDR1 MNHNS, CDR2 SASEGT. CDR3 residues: CASSETGNYGYTF. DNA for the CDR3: TGTGCCAGCAGTGAGACAGGGAACTATGGCTACACCTTC.

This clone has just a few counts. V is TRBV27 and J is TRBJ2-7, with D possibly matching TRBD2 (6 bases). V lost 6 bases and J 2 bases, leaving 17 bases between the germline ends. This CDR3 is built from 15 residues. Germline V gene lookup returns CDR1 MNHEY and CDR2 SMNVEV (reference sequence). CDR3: CASSKREVLTYEQYF. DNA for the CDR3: TGTGCCAGCAGCAAAAGGGAGGTTCTAACCTACGAGCAGTACTTC.

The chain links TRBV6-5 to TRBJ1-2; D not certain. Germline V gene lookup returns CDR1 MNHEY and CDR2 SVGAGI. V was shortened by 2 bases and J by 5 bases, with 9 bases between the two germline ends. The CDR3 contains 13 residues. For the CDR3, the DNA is TGTGCCAGCAGTTACGGGCAGAGATATGGCTACACCTTC. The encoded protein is CASSYGQRYGYTF.

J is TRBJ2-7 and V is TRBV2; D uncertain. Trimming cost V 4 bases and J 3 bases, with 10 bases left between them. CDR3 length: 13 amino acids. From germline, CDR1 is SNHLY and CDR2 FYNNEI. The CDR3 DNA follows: TGTGCCAGCAGTGGGGTGGGCCTCTACGAGCAGTACTTC. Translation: CASSGVGLYEQYF.

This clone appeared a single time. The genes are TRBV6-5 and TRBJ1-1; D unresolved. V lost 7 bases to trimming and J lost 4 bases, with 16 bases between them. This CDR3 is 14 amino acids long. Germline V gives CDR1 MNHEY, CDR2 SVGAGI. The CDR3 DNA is TGTGCCAGCACCCCTCTTTATAGGACCACTGAAGCTTTCTTT. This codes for CASTPLYRTTEAFF.

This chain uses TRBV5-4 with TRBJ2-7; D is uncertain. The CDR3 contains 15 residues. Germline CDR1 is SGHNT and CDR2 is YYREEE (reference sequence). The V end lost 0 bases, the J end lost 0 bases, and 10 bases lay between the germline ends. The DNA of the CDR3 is TGTGCCAGCAGCTTGGCGGCGGCTTCCTCCTACGAGCAGTACTTC. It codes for CASSLAAASSYEQYF.

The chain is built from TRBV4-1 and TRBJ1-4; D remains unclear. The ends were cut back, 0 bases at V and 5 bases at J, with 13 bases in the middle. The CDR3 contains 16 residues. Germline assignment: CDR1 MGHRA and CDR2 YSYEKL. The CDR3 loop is CASSQDWANENEKLFF. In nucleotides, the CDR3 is TGCGCCAGCAGCCAAGATTGGGCAAATGAGAATGAAAAACTGTTTTTT.

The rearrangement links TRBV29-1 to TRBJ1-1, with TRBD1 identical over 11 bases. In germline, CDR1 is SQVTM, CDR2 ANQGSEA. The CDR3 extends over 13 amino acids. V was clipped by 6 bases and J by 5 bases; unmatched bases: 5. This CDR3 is CSVGQGAITEAFF. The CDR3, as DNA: TGCAGCGTCGGACAGGGGGCTATTACTGAAGCTTTCTTT.

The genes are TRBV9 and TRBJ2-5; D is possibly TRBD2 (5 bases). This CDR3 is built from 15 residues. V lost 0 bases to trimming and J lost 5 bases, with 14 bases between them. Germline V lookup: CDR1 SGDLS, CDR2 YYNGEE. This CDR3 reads CASSVGWRAGETQYF. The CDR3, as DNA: TGTGCCAGCAGCGTAGGGTGGCGGGCAGGCGAGACCCAGTACTTC.

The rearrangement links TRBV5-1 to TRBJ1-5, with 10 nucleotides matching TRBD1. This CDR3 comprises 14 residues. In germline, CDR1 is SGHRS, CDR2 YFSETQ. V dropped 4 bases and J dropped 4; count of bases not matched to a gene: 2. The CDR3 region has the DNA TGCGCCAGCAGCCCGGGACAGGGGAATCAGCCCCAGCATTTT. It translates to CASSPGQGNQPQHF.